This TCR beta chain was identified in a study of cytomegalovirus exposure and HLA in healthy donors. Study-level points and caveats: Later analysis showed TCR association rates varying by HLA locus, highest for DRB1 and lowest for HLA-C. TCR beta chains numbering 164 were designated cytomegalovirus-associated. The authors reported that TCR beta sequences could predict HLA-A and HLA-B alleles. These predictions were accurate for most subjects in the first cohort. In vitro, a few CMV-associated chains proved specific for CMV antigens.

Remarks on this clone: Its antigen is undetermined.

PCR primers comprised 60 Vbeta and 13 Jbeta primers. Generated by immunoSEQ multiplex PCR, the TCRdb table keeps only in-frame clones and is missing some. The sample lists about 150,000 clones, 80% occurring once. The material sequenced was PBMCs. This receptor was obtained from a middle-aged woman in good health and CMV-seropositive.

As DNA, the CDR3 is TGCGCCAGCAGTCCCGGGACTAGCCCTCGGCAGTTCTTC. Encoded protein: CASSPGTSPRQFF. The chain joins TRBV10-1 to TRBJ2-1; TRBD2 aligns across 9 bases. The CDR3 sequence is 13 residues long. The germline CDR1 and CDR2 sequences are WNHNN and SYGVQD (reference sequence). The V and J ends lost 5 bases and 12 bases, in that order; junction bases with no gene match: 8.